One and the same sample provided the 5 T cell receptor beta chains below, sequenced in a study of Ad26.COV2.S vaccination and SARS-CoV-2 variants. Clones were read by immunoSEQ multiplex PCR, and TCRdb kept only the in-frame ones, dropping some. The sample records over 350,000 clones, 88% being singletons. The treatment: around 19 received Ad26.COV2.S at low or high dose, single or two shots; five or six received placebo; per-sample allocation not given. On day 63 after the first injection, vaccine and placebo recipients gave samples. This specimen was peripheral blood, taken in a trial of Ad26.COV2.S vaccine versus placebo. The receptors originated from a person between 18 and 65 years old who received the Ad26.COV2.S COVID-19 vaccine or a placebo.

The V gene is TRBV6-2 or TRBV6-3, the J gene TRBJ2-5, with 8 bases fitting TRBD1. The V gene end was trimmed by 5 bases and the J gene end by 5 bases; junction bases not matched to a gene: 7. Looked up from germline, CDR1 is MNHEY and CDR2 is SVGEGT. This CDR3 has 14 amino acids. The CDR3 sequence is CASSLDRAAETQYF. CDR3 DNA: TGTGCCAGCAGTCTGGACAGGGCCGCGGAGACCCAGTACTTC.

This chain connects TRBV4-1 to TRBJ1-1; 7 bases fit TRBD1. Germline trimming cut 4 bases from V and 5 bases from J; bases unmatched to any gene: 10. CDR1 is MGHRA and CDR2 is YSYEKL in the germline V gene. The CDR3 sequence is 15 residues long. The CDR3 sequence: CASSPSTGPGTEAFF. The CDR3 DNA reads as TGCGCCAGCAGCCCTTCGACAGGGCCTGGGACTGAAGCTTTCTTT.

This clone came up once. This rearrangement joins TRBV12-3 or TRBV12-4 to TRBJ2-2; the D gene is possibly TRBD2 (7 bases). Trimming removed 6 bases from V and 6 bases from J, with 11 bases in between. The CDR3 is 13 amino acids. The CDR3 sequence: CASRGAGAGELFF. In DNA form, the CDR3 reads TGTGCCAGCAGGGGGGCGGGAGCCGGGGAGCTGTTTTTT.

This clone was detected only once. This chain joins TRBV18 and TRBJ1-1; D might be TRBD1 (5 bases). This CDR3 is 15 amino acids long. V lost 6 bases to trimming and J lost 10 bases, with 24 bases between them. CDR1 is KGHSH and CDR2 is LQKENI in the germline V gene. The CDR3 sequence: CASSLNGGPPFTAFF. The CDR3, as DNA: TGTGCCAGCTCCCTGAATGGGGGACCGCCGTTTACAGCTTTCTTT.

Of note for this clone: This same CDR3 is encoded by further DNA sequences in the sample. The J gene is TRBJ2-5, the V gene TRBV11-2; a possible D gene is TRBD2 (5 bases). CDR3 length equals 13 residues. Germline V gene data show CDR1 as SGHAT and CDR2 as FQNNGV. The V end was cut by 0 bases, the J end by 4 bases, with 6 bases between. CDR3: CASSLDRGETQYF. CDR3 DNA sequence: TGTGCCAGCAGCTTAGATCGGGGAGAGACCCAGTACTTC.